Each of the 22 T cell receptor beta chains below was sequenced from the same sample in a study of molecular identifiers for immune sequencing clone quantification. From the PCR reads, TCRdb called clonotypes with MiXCR, one entry per CDR3 protein. The sample shows 550,000 to 750,000 distinct CDR3 sequences, approximately 20% of them seen only once. The sequenced sample consisted of naive CD8+ T cells from blood, with Jurkat cell RNA spiked in. Subset of the sample: FACS-sorted CD8+CD4-CCR7+CD45RA+ naive T cells. The receptors stem from a human donor in good health. Some libraries in this study had Jurkat cell RNA spiked in.

Worth noting for this clonotype: A much larger clone is a single base away; this may be a read error. V and J are TRBV6-2 or TRBV6-3 and TRBJ1-5; D call uncertain. This CDR3 is built from 14 residues. Germline V gene lookup returns CDR1 MNHEY and CDR2 SVGEGT. The DNA for the CDR3 is TGTGTCAGCAGTTATAGGGAGGGCGATCAGCCCCAGCATTTT. Protein sequence: CVSSYREGDQPQHF.

This clonotype was seen ten or more times. V is TRBV6-2 or TRBV6-3 and J is TRBJ2-3; 8 bases match TRBD2. CDR3 length: 15 amino acids. Unmatched junction bases numbered 5, after V lost 6 bases and J lost 0 bases. Per the germline V gene, CDR1 is MNHEY and CDR2 is SVGEGT. CDR3 bases: TGTGCCAGCAGCACCGGGAGGGGTAGCACAGATACGCAGTATTTT. Translation gives CASSTGRGSTDTQYF.

This clonotype has at least ten counts. This chain links TRBV11-2 with TRBJ2-1, with TRBD2 identical over 7 bases. There are 16 residues in the CDR3. The J segment lost 4 bases and the V segment lost 6 bases, leaving 12 bases of the junction unmatched. Germline V gene data show CDR1 as SGHAT and CDR2 as FQNNGV. The CDR3 nucleotides are TGTGCCAGCAGGGAAGCTCCGGGACTACTATACAATGAGCAGTTCTTC. Its protein product is CASREAPGLLYNEQFF.

The chain couples TRBV20-1 to TRBJ2-2; 9 positions match TRBD2. Trimming cost V 3 bases and J 5 bases; bases outside gene matches: 7. CDR1 is DFQATT, CDR2 SNEGSKA, per germline (reference sequence). The CDR3 covers 15 residues. The CDR3 sequence: CSARSLAGYTGELFF. The CDR3, as DNA: TGCAGTGCTAGGAGTCTAGCGGGGTATACCGGGGAGCTGTTTTTT.

In this sample, this clonotype turned up many times. V and J are TRBV7-9 and TRBJ2-2, with a possible D match to TRBD1 (6 bases). Germline CDR1 and CDR2: SEHNR and FQNEAQ (reference sequence). The CDR3 extends over 17 amino acids. The V gene lost 5 bases and the J gene lost 3 bases, with 19 bases spanning the gap. The DNA of the CDR3 is TGTGCCAGCAGCCGGGACATATTCCTACGGGACACCGGGGAGCTGTTTTTT. It encodes CASSRDIFLRDTGELFF.

Turning to this clonotype: Sequence at one end of the junction differs from germline and may be a read error. This chain joins TRBV30 and TRBJ2-7, with a weak D call TRBD2 (6 bases). The CDR3 contains 13 residues. Germline CDR1 and CDR2: GTSNPN and SVGIG (reference sequence). The CDR3 region has the DNA TGTGCCTCGCAGCGGGCCTACTCCTACAAGCAGTACTTC. Translated, it gives CASQRAYSYKQYF.

On this clonotype: With a much larger clone just one base away, this may be a read error. The gene calls are TRBV20-1 and TRBJ2-7, with a possible D match to TRBD2 (5 bases). The CDR3 sequence is 11 residues long. CDR1 is DFQATT and CDR2 is SNEGSKA in the germline V gene (reference sequence). Trimming shortened V by 7 bases and J by 6 bases, and 13 bases separated the two germline ends. DNA for the CDR3: TGCAGTGGCCTCGAGGGCTGCGAGCAGTACTTC. Amino acids: CSGLEGCEQYF.

This clonotype was observed at least ten times. The chain uses TRBV5-4 and TRBJ1-1; possibly TRBD1 for D (6 bases). This CDR3 spans 15 amino acids. V lost 2 bases, J lost 7 bases, and 18 bases lay in between. Germline CDR1 SGHNT, CDR2 YYREEE (reference sequence). CDR3 DNA sequence: TGTGCCAGCAGCTTTGGAGGTCAGGGGTTGGGTGAAGCTTTCTTT. Amino acids: CASSFGGQGLGEAFF.

This clonotype was detected a few times. This chain links TRBV29-1 with TRBJ2-1, with D perhaps TRBD2 (7 bases). CDR1 SQVTM and CDR2 ANQGSEA come from the germline V gene. With 1 base removed from V and 4 bases from J, the gap between germline ends came to 17 bases. CDR3 length equals 16 residues. The CDR3, as DNA: TGCAGCGTTGAAGGGGGGCTAGCGGCTATTTACAATGAGCAGTTCTTC. Protein product: CSVEGGLAAIYNEQFF.

This clonotype came up many times. CDR3 loop: CASSQERSVDTGELFF. The CDR3 coding sequence is TGCGCCAGCAGCCAAGAACGGTCAGTCGACACCGGGGAGCTGTTTTTT. The rearrangement joins TRBV4-3 to TRBJ2-2; D unresolved. The V and J ends lost 0 bases and 3 bases respectively, with 11 bases between them. This CDR3 is 16 amino acids long. The germline CDR1 and CDR2 sequences are LGHNA and YSLEER.

The table lists this clonotype with many counts. The rearrangement links TRBV7-9 to TRBJ1-1; D call uncertain. Germline V gene lookup returns CDR1 SEHNR and CDR2 FQNEAQ (reference sequence). Trimming took off 0 bases at V and 11 bases at J, with 10 bases between the two ends. The CDR3 length is 12 residues. This chain's CDR3 is CASSLAGVDAFF. The CDR3 DNA reads as TGTGCCAGCAGCTTAGCGGGCGTGGATGCTTTCTTT.

As for this clonotype: The germline gene is not matched at one end of the junction; a read error may be the cause. The V gene is TRBV6-1, the J gene TRBJ2-3, with TRBD2 matching 11 bases. This CDR3 contains 14 residues. Germline assignment: CDR1 MNHNS and CDR2 SASEGT. For the CDR3, the DNA is TGTGCCAACACTGGGACTAGCGGCACGGATACGCAGTATTTT. This translates into CANTGTSGTDTQYF.

This clonotype was found many times. The chain employs TRBV5-1 and TRBJ2-5, with D perhaps matching TRBD1 or TRBD2 (6 bases each). The V end was cut by 2 bases, the J end by 1 base, with 9 bases between. Germline CDR1 and CDR2: SGHRS and YFSETQ. This CDR3 contains 14 residues. CDR3 loop: CASSFGGGQETQYF. The CDR3 coding sequence is TGCGCCAGCAGCTTCGGGGGCGGCCAAGAGACCCAGTACTTC. The full variable domain, rest sourced from reference TRBV5-1 and TRBJ2-5, is KAGVTQTPRYLIKTRGQQVTLSCSPISGHRSVSWYQQTPGQGLQFLFEYFSETQRNKGNFPGRFSGRQFSNSRSEMNVSTLELGDSALYLCASSFGGGQETQYFGPGTRLLVL.

This clonotype was observed at least ten times. J is TRBJ1-5 and V is TRBV2; TRBD1 matches 10 bases. This CDR3 has 14 amino acids. The trim removed 6 bases at V and 6 bases at J, leaving 5 bases unmatched. Germline V gives CDR1 SNHLY, CDR2 FYNNEI. CDR3 region: CASRTGQGSQPQHF. DNA of the CDR3: TGTGCCAGCAGGACGGGACAGGGGAGTCAGCCCCAGCATTTT.

Of note for this clonotype: A much larger clone differs by one base, so this may be a read error. The rearrangement uses TRBV14 and TRBJ1-2, with D perhaps TRBD1 (5 bases). The CDR3 is 15 residues long. V was pared by 8 bases and J by 6 bases, with 22 bases between. Germline V gene data show CDR1 as SGHDN and CDR2 as FVKESK. The CDR3 DNA follows: TGTGCCAGCGGCTTAACCGGGACGGAGGATCATGGCTACACCTTC. This encodes CASGLTGTEDHGYTF.

At least ten counts were recorded for this clonotype. The genes are TRBV2 and TRBJ2-3, with D perhaps matching TRBD1 or TRBD2 (6 bases each). V was cut by 8 bases and J by 0 bases, with 18 bases left in between. The CDR3 contains 16 residues. Germline CDR1 reads SNHLY; CDR2 reads FYNNEI. The CDR3 loop reads CASGHPGDFSTDTQYF. The CDR3 nucleotides read TGTGCCAGCGGCCACCCAGGGGACTTCAGCACAGATACGCAGTATTTT.

This clonotype was seen many times. The chain has TRBV5-1 and TRBJ2-3, with unresolved D. The CDR3 has 16 amino acids. Trimming removed 6 bases from V and 6 bases from J, with 23 bases in between. Germline lookup yields CDR1 SGHRS and CDR2 YFSETQ. The CDR3 coding sequence is TGCGCCAGCACCCCCACTGGGGTACCCCGGTCGGATACGCAGTATTTT. This translates into CASTPTGVPRSDTQYF.

This clonotype was recorded many times. The V and J genes are TRBV10-1 and TRBJ2-7, with TRBD2 as a possible D gene (5 bases). Trimming cost V 0 bases and J 6 bases, with 9 bases left between them. This CDR3 region has 13 residues. CDR1 and CDR2 (germline): WNHNN, SYGVQD (reference sequence). The CDR3 DNA sequence: TGCGCCAGCAGTGAGTCCGTGGGAGCCGAGCAGTACTTC. Translating gives CASSESVGAEQYF.

V usage is TRBV6-5 and J usage is TRBJ2-1, with 12 bases lining up with TRBD2. With V trimmed by 3 bases and J by 10 bases, 4 bases remained unmatched. Germline V CDR1 and CDR2: MNHEY, SVGAGI. The CDR3 is 14 residues long. The CDR3 spells CASSYGLAGGEQFF. CDR3 coding DNA: TGTGCCAGCAGTTATGGGCTAGCGGGAGGGGAGCAGTTCTTC.

The V and J genes are TRBV27 and TRBJ2-1; D is perhaps TRBD2 (6 bases). The V end was cut by 4 bases, the J end by 6 bases, with 16 bases between. Germline loops: CDR1 MNHEY, CDR2 SMNVEV (reference sequence). This CDR3 is built from 15 residues. CDR3 nucleotides: TGTGCCAGCAGTTGGGTAGCGCCGGGAGCCAATGAGCAGTTCTTC. Its translation: CASSWVAPGANEQFF.

This clonotype showed up just a few times. Sequence at one end of the junction differs from germline and may be a read error. The CDR3, as DNA: TGTGCCAGCAGCTCCTCATACTATGGCCACACCTTC. Residues: CASSSSYYGHTF. The chain uses TRBV7-2 and TRBJ1-2, with D unresolved. The CDR3 loop spans 12 amino acids. Germline V gene lookup returns CDR1 SGHTA and CDR2 FQGNSA. Combining the CDR3 with reference TRBV7-2 and TRBJ1-2 gives the whole variable domain GAGVSQSPSNKVTEKGKDVELRCDPISGHTALYWYRQSLGQGLEFLIYFQGNSAPDKSGLPSDRFSAERTGGSVSTLTIQRTQQEDSAVYLCASSSSYYGHTFGSGTRLTVV.

This chain uses TRBV11-3 with TRBJ2-1, with 9 bases fitting TRBD1. Germline CDR1 is SGHNT and CDR2 is YENEEA. The length of the CDR3 is 17 residues. V shed 5 bases and J 3 bases; nucleotides not matched to a gene: 11. The CDR3 coding sequence is TGTGCCAGCAGCCCCGGACAGGGGAAGGGTTTCTACAATGAGCAGTTCTTC. This codes for CASSPGQGKGFYNEQFF.